This is a list of T cell receptor beta chains from one sample in a study of cytomegalovirus exposure and HLA in healthy donors. Assay used: immunoSEQ multiplex PCR; TCRdb lists only in-frame clones, some missing. The data show a few hundred thousand clones, around 80% seen once. Sequencing was carried out using PBMCs. Receptor source: a woman between 55 and 75 years old in good health and CMV-seropositive. The CDR3 runs from the conserved cysteine through the conserved F or W. Each record gives: CDR3 DNA, CDR3 protein, J gene, V gene, clone size, D gene. D genes are given only for firm matches. The size field is filled for only some rows; it gives once, few, many or a size class.

TGTGCCAGCAGCTTTCAAACGGGAGGGGATGGCTACACCTTC,CASSFQTGGDGYTF,TRBJ1-2,TRBV5-4,few,-
TGTGCCAGCAGCCCCCGAGGGGGGGTTATGAACACTGAAGCTTTCTTT,CASSPRGGVMNTEAFF,TRBJ1-1,TRBV9,-,-
TGTTCCAGCAGCTTTAGTTATGTCCGGGACAGGGGACAGCCCCAGCATTTT,CSSSFSYVRDRGQPQHF,TRBJ1-5,TRBV7-9,-,TRBD1
TGCGCCAGCAGCTTGGCAGCGCGGGGAGGGACAGATACGCAGTATTTT,CASSLAARGGTDTQYF,TRBJ2-3,TRBV5-1,-,TRBD2
TGTGCCAGCAGCCCCTCGGTGAACACTGAAGCTTTCTTT,CASSPSVNTEAFF,TRBJ1-1,TRBV5-4,-,-
TGTGCCTGGAGTGGTCAAAGGGGTCAGCCCCAGCATTTT,CAWSGQRGQPQHF,TRBJ1-5,TRBV30,-,-
TGTGCCAGCAGCTTAGCCAGGGCGAACACTGAAGCTTTCTTT,CASSLARANTEAFF,TRBJ1-1,TRBV7-9,-,-
TGCGCCAGCAGCTTGGCGGCAGGGGAGGGTGAAAAACTGTTTTTT,CASSLAAGEGEKLFF,TRBJ1-4,TRBV5-1,-,-
TGTGCCAGTAAATCTATGGGAGGGGGGGCATCTCAGCCCCAGCATTTT,CASKSMGGGASQPQHF,TRBJ1-5,TRBV19,-,-
TGTTCCAGCAGCTTAGCAGGAGGAAGCAATCAGCCCCAGCATTTT,CSSSLAGGSNQPQHF,TRBJ1-5,TRBV7-9,-,-
TGTGCCAGCAGCCCCGCGGACAGGATTGCAACTAATGAAAAACTGTTTTTT,CASSPADRIATNEKLFF,TRBJ1-4,TRBV28,once,TRBD1
TGTGCCAGTAGTTACTCCCCTACGAACACTGAAGCTTTCTTT,CASSYSPTNTEAFF,TRBJ1-1,TRBV19,-,-
TGTGCCAGCAGTTCGCGGGACGGGAACACTGAAGCTTTCTTT,CASSSRDGNTEAFF,TRBJ1-1,TRBV6-5,-,-
TGTGCCAGCAGTGAAGCGCTCCCAGGGGGCTTGGGCGAGCAGTACTTC,CASSEALPGGLGEQYF,TRBJ2-7,TRBV6-1,-,TRBD1
TGTGCCTGGAACAGGGGAATATCCTACAATGAGCAGTTCTTC,CAWNRGISYNEQFF,TRBJ2-1,TRBV30,-,TRBD1
TGTGCCAGCTCTACAAACACCGGGGAGCTGTTTTTT,CASSTNTGELFF,TRBJ2-2,TRBV18,few,-
TGTGCCAGCATAGTAGTCGGTTCGGAGGCCGAGCAGTACTTC,CASIVVGSEAEQYF,TRBJ2-7,TRBV6-1,-,-
TGTGCCATCAGCCCCAGGACAGGCCAGTACGAGCAGTACTTC,CAISPRTGQYEQYF,TRBJ2-7,TRBV10-3,-,TRBD1
TGCGCCAGCGGTTCCGGAGGGCCAGATACGCAGTATTTT,CASGSGGPDTQYF,TRBJ2-3,TRBV5-1,-,-
TGTGCCAGCAGGATTACAGGGGCTGGGGAAAAACTGTTTTTT,CASRITGAGEKLFF,TRBJ1-4,TRBV6-6,-,TRBD1
TGTGCCAGTAGTAGAGGGGGACAGGGCTCCTACGAGCAGTACTTC,CASSRGGQGSYEQYF,TRBJ2-7,TRBV19,-,TRBD1
TGTGCCAGCTCACGAGACAGGGATGATGGCTACACCTTC,CASSRDRDDGYTF,TRBJ1-2,TRBV18,-,TRBD1
TGTGCCAGCAGCTTCGGACAGATCAATCAGCCCCAGCATTTT,CASSFGQINQPQHF,TRBJ1-5,TRBV21-1,-,-
TGTGCCAGCTCACCAGGCGAGGGCAATCAGCCCCAGCATTTT,CASSPGEGNQPQHF,TRBJ1-5,TRBV18,-,-
TGTGCCAGCTCATCGACAGGGGCGAGCACTGAAGCTTTCTTT,CASSSTGASTEAFF,TRBJ1-1,TRBV18,-,TRBD1
TGTGCCAGCAGCCAACCCGGGAACCTGAGGGTCTATTATGGCTACACCTTC,CASSQPGNLRVYYGYTF,TRBJ1-2,TRBV11-2,once,-
TGTGCCACCAGCAGAGGCCTTAGCGGGAGCTCCTACAATGAGCAGTTCTTC,CATSRGLSGSSYNEQFF,TRBJ2-1,TRBV15,-,TRBD2
TGTGCCAGCAAGGGGGCCAGGGGGTTCCTCACAGATACGCAGTATTTT,CASKGARGFLTDTQYF,TRBJ2-3,TRBV2,-,TRBD1
TGTGCCAGCAGCCAAGAATGGGGAATAGCGGGAGGGATTAGGGATACGCAGTATTTT,CASSQEWGIAGGIRDTQYF,TRBJ2-3,TRBV4-2,-,TRBD2
TGTGCCAGCAGCGTAATTACAGGGGAGGAAGCTTTCTTT,CASSVITGEEAFF,TRBJ1-1,TRBV9,-,TRBD1
TGTTCCAGCAGCCAGGGACTAGTGTCCTACAATGAGCAGTTCTTC,CSSSQGLVSYNEQFF,TRBJ2-1,TRBV7-9,few,TRBD2
TGTGCCAGCAGCGCGGAGGGGGCTCCATGGAATGAGCAGTTCTTC,CASSAEGAPWNEQFF,TRBJ2-1,TRBV9,-,-
TGTGCCAGCAGCCCGCCGGGAGTTCCTGGGGAGCAGTACTTC,CASSPPGVPGEQYF,TRBJ2-7,TRBV7-9,-,-
TGTGCCAGCAGCCCGACTAGCGGGAGAGGTGAGACCCAGTACTTC,CASSPTSGRGETQYF,TRBJ2-5,TRBV5-4,-,TRBD2
TGTGCCAGCAGTGAAGTCCTAGCGGGGTTACGAGAGACCCAGTACTTC,CASSEVLAGLRETQYF,TRBJ2-5,TRBV6-1,once,TRBD2
TGTGCCAGCAGCTTGAGGGAAGCTTTCTTT,CASSLREAFF,TRBJ1-1,TRBV11-2,few,-
TGTGCCAGTAGTGTCAACAGGGATTATGGCTACACCTTC,CASSVNRDYGYTF,TRBJ1-2,TRBV19,-,-
TGTGCCAGCAGCGCCGCCGACCTGGGGGGCACTGAAGCTTTCTTT,CASSAADLGGTEAFF,TRBJ1-1,TRBV9,-,-
TGTGCCTGGAGTGTAAGGCGGGGGAGACTAGCGGGAAACTACGAGCAGTACTTC,CAWSVRRGRLAGNYEQYF,TRBJ2-7,TRBV30,-,TRBD2
TGTGCCAGCAGCGTAGGAGATTTCTCTGGAAACACCATATATTTT,CASSVGDFSGNTIYF,TRBJ1-3,TRBV9,-,-
TGTGCCATCAATCGAGCGGGAGAGGCCGGGGAGCTGTTTTTT,CAINRAGEAGELFF,TRBJ2-2,TRBV10-3,once,TRBD2
TGTGCCAGCAGTGATCCCGGACAGGGTGTTTCACCCCTCCACTTT,CASSDPGQGVSPLHF,TRBJ1-6,TRBV25-1,once,TRBD1
TGTGCCAGCAGCTTAGATAGCCCTAGCTCTGGAAACACCATATATTTT,CASSLDSPSSGNTIYF,TRBJ1-3,TRBV7-2,-,-
TGTGCCAGCGGAACAGGGTCCAGGATAGGCTACACCTTC,CASGTGSRIGYTF,TRBJ1-2,TRBV6-1,-,-
TGCAGCGTGCCGGGACTAGCGGGAGCAAACAATGAGCAGTTCTTC,CSVPGLAGANNEQFF,TRBJ2-1,TRBV29-1,few,TRBD2
TGTGCCAGCAGCTTAGGAGCTAGCGGGACGGACGAGCAGTACTTC,CASSLGASGTDEQYF,TRBJ2-7,TRBV7-9,-,TRBD2
TGTGCCAGCAGTGGATCGGGCAATCAGCCCCAGCATTTT,CASSGSGNQPQHF,TRBJ1-5,TRBV25-1,few,-
TGTGCCAGCAGCTTATTCGGGGAAGGCACTGAAGCTTTCTTT,CASSLFGEGTEAFF,TRBJ1-1,TRBV7-8,once,-
TGTGCCAGCAGCTTTACAGGGAGGAACACTGAAGCTTTCTTT,CASSFTGRNTEAFF,TRBJ1-1,TRBV7-9,-,-